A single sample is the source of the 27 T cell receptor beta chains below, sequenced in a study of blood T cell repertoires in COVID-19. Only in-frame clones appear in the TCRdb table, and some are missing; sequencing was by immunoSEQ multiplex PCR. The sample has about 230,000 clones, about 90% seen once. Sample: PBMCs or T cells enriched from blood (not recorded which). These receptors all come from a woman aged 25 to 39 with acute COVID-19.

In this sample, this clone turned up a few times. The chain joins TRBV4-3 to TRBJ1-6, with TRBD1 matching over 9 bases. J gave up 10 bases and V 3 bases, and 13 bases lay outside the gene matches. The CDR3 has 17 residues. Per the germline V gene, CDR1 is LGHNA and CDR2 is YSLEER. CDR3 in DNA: TGCGCCAGCAGCCAGGGCGACAGGGGGAGTCAATACTCACCCCTCCACTTT. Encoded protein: CASSQGDRGSQYSPLHF.

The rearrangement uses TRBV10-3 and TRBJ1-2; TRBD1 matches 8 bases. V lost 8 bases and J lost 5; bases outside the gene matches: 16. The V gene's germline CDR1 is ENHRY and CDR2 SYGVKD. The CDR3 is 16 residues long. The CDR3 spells CAIAKGDRGVLYGYTF. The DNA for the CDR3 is TGTGCCATCGCAAAGGGAGACAGGGGAGTCCTTTATGGCTACACCTTC.

The CDR3 reads CASGSYRGVEKTEAFF. CDR3 DNA sequence: TGTGCTAGTGGTTCGTACAGGGGTGTGGAGAAGACTGAAGCTTTCTTT. The chain is built from TRBV12-5 and TRBJ1-1; 7 bases are a match to TRBD1. V shed 4 bases and J 5 bases; nucleotides not matched to a gene: 13. In germline, CDR1 is LGHNT, CDR2 FRNRAP. The CDR3 has 16 amino acids.

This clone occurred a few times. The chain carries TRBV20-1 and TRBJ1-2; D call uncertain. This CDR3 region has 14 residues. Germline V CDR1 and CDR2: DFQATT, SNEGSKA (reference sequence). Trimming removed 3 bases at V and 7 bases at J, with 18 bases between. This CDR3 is CSASFPNPLSGYTF. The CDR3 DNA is TGCAGTGCTAGTTTCCCTAACCCCCTCTCTGGCTACACCTTC.

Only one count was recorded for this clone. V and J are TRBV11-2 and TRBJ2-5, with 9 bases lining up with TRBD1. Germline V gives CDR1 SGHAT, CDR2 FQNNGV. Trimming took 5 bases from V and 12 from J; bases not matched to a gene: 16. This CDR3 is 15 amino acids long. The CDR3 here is CASSMTGGQGRVEYF. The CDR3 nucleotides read TGTGCCAGCAGCATGACGGGAGGACAGGGGAGGGTCGAGTACTTC.

This CDR3 reads CASSLWDSQDTQYF. In nucleotides, the CDR3 is TGTGCCAGCAGCTTATGGGACAGCCAAGATACGCAGTATTTT. The gene calls are TRBV7-2 and TRBJ2-3; the match to TRBD1 covers 7 bases. The V gene end was trimmed by 2 bases and the J gene end by 5 bases; junction bases not matched to a gene: 4. In germline, CDR1 is SGHTA, CDR2 FQGNSA. This CDR3 spans 14 amino acids.

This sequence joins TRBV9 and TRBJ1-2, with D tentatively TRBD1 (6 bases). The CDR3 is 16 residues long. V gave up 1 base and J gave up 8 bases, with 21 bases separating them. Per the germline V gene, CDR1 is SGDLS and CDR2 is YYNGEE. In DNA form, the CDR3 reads TGTGCCAGCAGCGTAAATCGTCGGGGGGGCGCTGGAGGCTACACCTTC. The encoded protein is CASSVNRRGGAGGYTF.

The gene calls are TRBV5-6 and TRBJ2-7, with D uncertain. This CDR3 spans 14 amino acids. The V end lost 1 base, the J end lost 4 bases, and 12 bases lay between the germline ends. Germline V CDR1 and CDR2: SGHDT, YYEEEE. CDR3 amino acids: CASSLIGGWYEQYF. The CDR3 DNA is TGTGCCAGCAGCTTGATAGGCGGCTGGTACGAGCAGTACTTC.

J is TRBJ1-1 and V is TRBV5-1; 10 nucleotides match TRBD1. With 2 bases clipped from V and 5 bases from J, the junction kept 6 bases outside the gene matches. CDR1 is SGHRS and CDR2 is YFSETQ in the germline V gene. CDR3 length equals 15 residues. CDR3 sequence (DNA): TGCGCCAGCAGCTTCGGACAGGGGGGAACGACTGAAGCTTTCTTT. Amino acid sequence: CASSFGQGGTTEAFF.

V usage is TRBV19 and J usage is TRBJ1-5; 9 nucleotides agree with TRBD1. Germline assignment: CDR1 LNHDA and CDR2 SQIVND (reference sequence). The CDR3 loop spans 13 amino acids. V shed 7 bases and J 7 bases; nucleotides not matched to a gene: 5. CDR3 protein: CASTTDRGQPQHF. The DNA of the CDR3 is TGTGCCAGTACCACGGACAGGGGCCAGCCCCAGCATTTT.

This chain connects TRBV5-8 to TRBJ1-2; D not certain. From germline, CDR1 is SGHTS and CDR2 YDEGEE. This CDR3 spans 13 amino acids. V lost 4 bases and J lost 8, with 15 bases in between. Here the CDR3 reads CASSPPVPYGYTF. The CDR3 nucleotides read TGTGCCAGCAGCCCCCCGGTTCCCTACGGCTACACCTTC.

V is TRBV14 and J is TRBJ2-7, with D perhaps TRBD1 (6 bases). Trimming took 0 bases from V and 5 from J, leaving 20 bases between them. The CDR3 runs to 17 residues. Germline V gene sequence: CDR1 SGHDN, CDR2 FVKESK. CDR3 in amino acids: CASSQEYKNRAADEQYF. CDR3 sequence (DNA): TGTGCCAGCAGCCAAGAATATAAGAACAGGGCCGCCGACGAGCAGTACTTC.

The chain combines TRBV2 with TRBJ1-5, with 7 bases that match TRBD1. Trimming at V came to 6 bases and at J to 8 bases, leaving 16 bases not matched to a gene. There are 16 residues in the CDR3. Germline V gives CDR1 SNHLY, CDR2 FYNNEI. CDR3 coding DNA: TGTGCCAGCAGGCGGGGACAGATTAATCCCGGGGAGCCCCAGCATTTT. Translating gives CASRRGQINPGEPQHF.

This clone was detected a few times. The CDR3 loop reads CASNGNTEAFF. The DNA for the CDR3 is TGCGCCAGCAACGGGAACACTGAAGCTTTCTTT. The chain links TRBV5-1 to TRBJ1-1; unclear D gene. The CDR3 is 11 amino acids. Germline V gene sequence: CDR1 SGHRS, CDR2 YFSETQ. V shed 6 bases and J shed 1 base, with 4 bases lying between them.

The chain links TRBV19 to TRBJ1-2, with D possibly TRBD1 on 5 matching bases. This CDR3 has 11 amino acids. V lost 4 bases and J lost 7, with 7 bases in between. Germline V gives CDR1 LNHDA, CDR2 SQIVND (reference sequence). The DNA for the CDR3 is TGTGCCAGTAGTACTGGGGCTGGCTACACCTTC. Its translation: CASSTGAGYTF. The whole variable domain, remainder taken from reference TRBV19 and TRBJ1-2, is DGGITQSPKYLFRKEGQNVTLSCEQNLNHDAMYWYRQDPGQGLRLIYYSQIVNDFQKGDIAEGYSVSREKKESFPLTVTSAQKNPTAFYLCASSTGAGYTFGSGTRLTVV.

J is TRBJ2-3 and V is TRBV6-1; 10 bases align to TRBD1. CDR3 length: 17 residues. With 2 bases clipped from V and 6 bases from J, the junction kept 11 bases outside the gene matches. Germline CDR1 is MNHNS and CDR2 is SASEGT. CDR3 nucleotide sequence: TGTGCCAGCAGTGAAATTTCTGGGACAGGGGTGTCTGATACGCAGTATTTT. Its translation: CASSEISGTGVSDTQYF.

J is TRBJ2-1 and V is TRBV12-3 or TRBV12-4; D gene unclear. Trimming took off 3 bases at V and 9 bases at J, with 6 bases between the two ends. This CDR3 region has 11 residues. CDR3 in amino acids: CASSFLREQFF. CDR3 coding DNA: TGTGCCAGCAGTTTTTTGCGTGAGCAGTTCTTC.

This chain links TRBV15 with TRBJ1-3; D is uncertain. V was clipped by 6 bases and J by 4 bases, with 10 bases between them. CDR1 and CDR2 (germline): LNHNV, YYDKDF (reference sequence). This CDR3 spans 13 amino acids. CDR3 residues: CATSMRSGNTIYF. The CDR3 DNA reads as TGTGCCACCAGTATGAGGTCGGGAAACACCATATATTTT.

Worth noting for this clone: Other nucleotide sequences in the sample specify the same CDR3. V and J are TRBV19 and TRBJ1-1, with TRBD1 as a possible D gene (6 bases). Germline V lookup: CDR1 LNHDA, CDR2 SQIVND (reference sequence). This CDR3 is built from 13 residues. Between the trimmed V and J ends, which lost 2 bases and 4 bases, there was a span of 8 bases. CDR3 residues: CASSIRGSTEAFF. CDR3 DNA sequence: TGTGCCAGTAGTATAAGGGGGAGCACTGAAGCTTTCTTT.

This chain's CDR3 is CASSLFPVSGANVLTF. The CDR3 coding sequence is TGTGCCAGCAGCTTATTTCCGGTCTCTGGGGCCAACGTCCTGACTTTC. J is TRBJ2-6 and V is TRBV7-2; D is unresolved. V was clipped by 2 bases and J by 0 bases, with 8 bases between them. Germline V gene sequence: CDR1 SGHTA, CDR2 FQGNSA. This CDR3 contains 16 residues.

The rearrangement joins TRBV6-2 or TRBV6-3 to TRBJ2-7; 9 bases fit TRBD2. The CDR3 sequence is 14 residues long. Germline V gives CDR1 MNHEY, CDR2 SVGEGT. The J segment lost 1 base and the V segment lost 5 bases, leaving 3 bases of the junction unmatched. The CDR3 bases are TGTGCCAGCAGTCGTACTAGCGGGTCCTACGAGCAGTACTTC. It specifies CASSRTSGSYEQYF.

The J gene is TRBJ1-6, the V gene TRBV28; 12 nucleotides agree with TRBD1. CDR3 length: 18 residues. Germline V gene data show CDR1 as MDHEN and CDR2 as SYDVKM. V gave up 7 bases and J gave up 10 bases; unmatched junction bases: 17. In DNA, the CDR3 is TGTGCCAGCATCCCTTCGGCCCCGGGACAGGGGGCACGGTCACCCCTCCACTTT. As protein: CASIPSAPGQGARSPLHF.

This CDR3 reads CAITSGGYTEAFF. The CDR3 DNA is TGTGCCATCACCTCGGGGGGTTACACTGAAGCTTTCTTT. This chain joins TRBV10-3 and TRBJ1-1, with D tentatively TRBD1 (5 bases). The CDR3 covers 13 residues. V gave up 7 bases and J gave up 3 bases, with 12 bases separating them. From germline, CDR1 is ENHRY and CDR2 SYGVKD.

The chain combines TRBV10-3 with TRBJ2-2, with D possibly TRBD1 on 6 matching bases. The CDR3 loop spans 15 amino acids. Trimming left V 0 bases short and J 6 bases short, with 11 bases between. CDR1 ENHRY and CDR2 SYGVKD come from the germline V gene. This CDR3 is CAISESSQGSGELFF. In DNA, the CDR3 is TGTGCCATCAGTGAGTCGAGCCAGGGGTCCGGGGAGCTGTTTTTT.

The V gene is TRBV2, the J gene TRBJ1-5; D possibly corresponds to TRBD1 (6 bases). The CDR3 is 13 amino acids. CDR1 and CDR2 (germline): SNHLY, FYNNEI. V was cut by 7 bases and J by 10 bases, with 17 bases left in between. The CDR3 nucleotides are TGTGCCAGCATGGGGGCTAGGGGACGACCCCAGCATTTT. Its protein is CASMGARGRPQHF.

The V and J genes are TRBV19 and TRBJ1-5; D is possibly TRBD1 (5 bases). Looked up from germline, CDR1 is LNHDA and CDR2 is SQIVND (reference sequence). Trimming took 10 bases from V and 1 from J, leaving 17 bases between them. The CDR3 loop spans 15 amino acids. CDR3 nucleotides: TGTGCCACCCAAGGGACTCCTCTAAGCAATCAGCCCCAGCATTTT. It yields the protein CATQGTPLSNQPQHF.

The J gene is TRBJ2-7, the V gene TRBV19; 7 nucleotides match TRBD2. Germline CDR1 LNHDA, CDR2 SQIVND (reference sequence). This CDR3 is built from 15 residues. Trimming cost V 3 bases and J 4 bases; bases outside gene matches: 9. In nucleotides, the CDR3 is TGTGCCAGTAGTATTTCAGGGACTATATGGTACGAGCAGTACTTC. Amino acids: CASSISGTIWYEQYF.